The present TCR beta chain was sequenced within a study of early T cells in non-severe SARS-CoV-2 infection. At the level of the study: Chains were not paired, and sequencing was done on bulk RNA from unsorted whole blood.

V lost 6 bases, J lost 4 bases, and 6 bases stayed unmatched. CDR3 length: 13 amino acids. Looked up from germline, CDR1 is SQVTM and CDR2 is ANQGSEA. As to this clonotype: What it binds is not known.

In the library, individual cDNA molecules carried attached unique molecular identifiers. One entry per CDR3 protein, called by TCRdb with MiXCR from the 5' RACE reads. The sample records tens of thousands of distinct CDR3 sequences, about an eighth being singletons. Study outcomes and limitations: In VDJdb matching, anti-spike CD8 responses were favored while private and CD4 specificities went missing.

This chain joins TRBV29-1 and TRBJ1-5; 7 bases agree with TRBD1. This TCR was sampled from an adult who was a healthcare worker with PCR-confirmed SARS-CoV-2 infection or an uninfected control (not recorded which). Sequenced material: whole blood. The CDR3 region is CSVAGQNNQPQHF. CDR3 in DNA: TGCAGCGTCGCGGGACAGAATAATCAGCCCCAGCATTTT.